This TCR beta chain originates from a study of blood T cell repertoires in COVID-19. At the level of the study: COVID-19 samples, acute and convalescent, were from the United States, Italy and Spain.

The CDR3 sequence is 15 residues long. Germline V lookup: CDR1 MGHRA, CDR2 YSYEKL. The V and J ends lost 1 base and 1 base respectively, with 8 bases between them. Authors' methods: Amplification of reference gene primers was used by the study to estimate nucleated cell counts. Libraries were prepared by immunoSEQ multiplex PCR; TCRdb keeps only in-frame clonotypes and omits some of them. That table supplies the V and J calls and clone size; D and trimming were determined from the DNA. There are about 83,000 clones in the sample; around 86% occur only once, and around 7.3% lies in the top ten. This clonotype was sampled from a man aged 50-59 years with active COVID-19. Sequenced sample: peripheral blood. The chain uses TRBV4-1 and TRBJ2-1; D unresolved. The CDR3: CASSQGGGSYNEQFF. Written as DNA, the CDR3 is TGCGCCAGCAGCCAAGGAGGTGGTTCCTACAATGAGCAGTTCTTC.